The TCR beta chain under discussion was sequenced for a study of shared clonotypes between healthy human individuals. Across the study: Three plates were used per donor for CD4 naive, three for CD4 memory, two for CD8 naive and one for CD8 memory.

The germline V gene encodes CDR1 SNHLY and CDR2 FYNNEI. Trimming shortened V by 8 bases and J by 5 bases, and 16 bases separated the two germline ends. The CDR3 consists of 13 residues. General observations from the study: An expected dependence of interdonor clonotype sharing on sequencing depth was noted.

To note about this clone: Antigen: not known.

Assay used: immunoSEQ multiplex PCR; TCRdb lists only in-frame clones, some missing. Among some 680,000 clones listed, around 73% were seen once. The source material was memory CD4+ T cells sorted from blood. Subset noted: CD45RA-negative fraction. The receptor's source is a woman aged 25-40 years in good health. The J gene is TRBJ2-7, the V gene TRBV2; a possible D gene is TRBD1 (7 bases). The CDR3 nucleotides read TGTGCCAGCGCGGGACAGCCTCTCGACGAGCAGTACTTC. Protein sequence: CASAGQPLDEQYF.